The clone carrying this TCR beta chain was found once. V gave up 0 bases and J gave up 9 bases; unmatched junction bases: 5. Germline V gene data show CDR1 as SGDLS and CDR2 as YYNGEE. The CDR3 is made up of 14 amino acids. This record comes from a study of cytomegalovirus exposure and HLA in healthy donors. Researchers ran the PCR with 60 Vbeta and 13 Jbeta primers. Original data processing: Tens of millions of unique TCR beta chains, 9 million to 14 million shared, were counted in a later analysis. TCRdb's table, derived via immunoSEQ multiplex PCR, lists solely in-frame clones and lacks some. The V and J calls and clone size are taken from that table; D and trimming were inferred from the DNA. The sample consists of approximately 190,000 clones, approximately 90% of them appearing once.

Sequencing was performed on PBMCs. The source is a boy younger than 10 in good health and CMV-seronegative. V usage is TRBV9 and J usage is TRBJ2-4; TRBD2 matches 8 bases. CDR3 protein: CASSVGVGGGIQYF. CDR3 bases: TGTGCCAGCAGCGTAGGTGTCGGGGGGGGCATTCAGTACTTC.